Listed here are 18 T cell receptor beta chains from one sample, sequenced in a study of blood T cell repertoires in COVID-19. Some clones are missing from TCRdb's copy, which holds only in-frame ones; the method was immunoSEQ multiplex PCR. Among about 340,000 clones, about 86% were seen once, and the ten largest hold around 4.4%. Sequenced input: PBMCs or T cells enriched from blood (not recorded which). The receptors here all came from a woman in her thirties or forties with acute COVID-19.

The V call is TRBV5-1, the J call TRBJ2-3; 14 bases are a match to TRBD2. This CDR3 is 18 amino acids long. V gave up 1 base and J gave up 6 bases; unmatched junction bases: 10. Germline assignment: CDR1 SGHRS and CDR2 YFSETQ. The CDR3 DNA reads TGCGCCAGCAGCTTGAGGGGGACTAGCGGGGGTACCGCGGATACGCAGTATTTT. It codes for CASSLRGTSGGTADTQYF. The whole variable domain, filled in from reference TRBV5-1 and TRBJ2-3, reads KAGVTQTPRYLIKTRGQQVTLSCSPISGHRSVSWYQQTPGQGLQFLFEYFSETQRNKGNFPGRFSGRQFSNSRSEMNVSTLELGDSALYLCASSLRGTSGGTADTQYFGPGTRLTVL.

In its sample, this clone was seen once. V and J are TRBV7-2 and TRBJ1-2; D call uncertain. The V end lost 3 bases, the J end lost 6 bases, and 14 bases lay between the germline ends. In germline, CDR1 is SGHTA, CDR2 FQGNSA. The length of the CDR3 is 14 residues. The CDR3 sequence is CASSLGILYDGYTF. CDR3 coding DNA: TGTGCCAGCAGCTTGGGCATTCTTTATGATGGCTACACCTTC.

This clone has more than one count but fewer than ten. The chain joins TRBV19 to TRBJ1-1, with a weak D call TRBD1 (5 bases). Germline V gene sequence: CDR1 LNHDA, CDR2 SQIVND (reference sequence). The CDR3 sequence is 13 residues long. The V end lost 7 bases, the J end lost 5 bases, and 14 bases lay between the germline ends. As DNA, the CDR3 is TGTGCCAGTATTAATAAGGGGTGGACTGAAGCTTTCTTT. Residues: CASINKGWTEAFF.

The V gene is TRBV18, the J gene TRBJ1-5, with a tentative D call TRBD1 (6 bases). V was trimmed by 1 base and J by 7 bases, leaving 17 bases between them. The CDR3 is made up of 16 amino acids. In germline, CDR1 is KGHSH, CDR2 LQKENI. The CDR3 DNA is TGTGCCAGCTCACCACAACTACACAGGGTTATGCAGCCCCAGCATTTT. Protein sequence: CASSPQLHRVMQPQHF.

This clone was seen a handful of times. The CDR3 is CASSYQTAMNTEAFF. CDR3 DNA: TGTGCCAGCAGTTATCAGACAGCAATGAACACTGAAGCTTTCTTT. V and J are TRBV6-5 and TRBJ1-1, with D perhaps matching TRBD1 (5 bases). This CDR3 is 15 amino acids long. Germline values: CDR1 MNHEY, CDR2 SVGAGI. Trimming stripped 3 bases from V and 0 bases from J, with 11 bases between.

This chain connects TRBV7-8 to TRBJ2-7, with TRBD2 matching over 8 bases. V dropped 1 base and J dropped 0; count of bases not matched to a gene: 5. Germline lookup yields CDR1 SGHVS and CDR2 FQNEAQ. The CDR3 is 16 residues long. The CDR3 loop reads CASSLVSGSTSYEQYF. DNA for the CDR3: TGTGCCAGCAGCTTAGTGAGCGGGAGTACCTCCTACGAGCAGTACTTC.

CDR3 residues: CASRQGDTQYF. CDR3 sequence (DNA): TGTGCCAGCAGGCAGGGGGATACGCAGTATTTT. The chain employs TRBV9 and TRBJ2-3; tentatively, D is TRBD1 (6 bases). Trimming took off 5 bases at V and 6 bases at J, with 7 bases between the two ends. The CDR3 sequence is 11 residues long. CDR1 and CDR2 from the germline V gene are SGDLS and YYNGEE.

CDR3 sequence: CASSVGLAGGRQETQYF. CDR3 coding DNA: TGTGCCAGCAGCGTAGGGCTAGCGGGGGGACGACAAGAGACCCAGTACTTC. The chain links TRBV9 to TRBJ2-5; 11 bases are shared with TRBD2. The germline gives CDR1 SGDLS, CDR2 YYNGEE. The trim removed 0 bases at V and 2 bases at J, leaving 6 bases unmatched. The CDR3 consists of 17 residues.

The chain joins TRBV27 to TRBJ1-1; 8 bases fit TRBD1. The CDR3 is made up of 14 amino acids. The V gene's germline CDR1 is MNHEY and CDR2 SMNVEV (reference sequence). The J segment lost 4 bases and the V segment lost 10 bases, leaving 11 bases of the junction unmatched. This chain's CDR3 is CATKTGVRGTEAFF. As DNA, the CDR3 is TGTGCCACGAAGACAGGGGTACGGGGCACTGAAGCTTTCTTT.

V gene TRBV10-3 combines with J gene TRBJ2-7; 13 bases are shared with TRBD2. From germline, CDR1 is ENHRY and CDR2 SYGVKD. The CDR3 runs to 16 residues. The V and J ends lost 6 bases and 3 bases, in that order; junction bases with no gene match: 8. CDR3 nucleotides: TGTGCCATCAGAAGCTCACTAGCGGGAGGGATCTACGAGCAGTACTTC. This translates into CAIRSSLAGGIYEQYF.

The CDR3 is CASSFSVLQFF. The DNA for the CDR3 is TGTGCCAGCAGTTTTAGTGTATTGCAGTTCTTC. The V gene is TRBV12-3 or TRBV12-4, the J gene TRBJ2-1; no clear D gene. V was trimmed by 3 bases and J by 12 bases, leaving 9 bases between them. There are 11 residues in the CDR3.

The chain has TRBV19 and TRBJ1-4; 8 nucleotides align to TRBD1. Looked up from germline, CDR1 is LNHDA and CDR2 is SQIVND (reference sequence). The V segment lost 3 bases and the J segment 5 bases; nucleotides outside the gene matches: 5. The CDR3 spans 15 residues. Written as DNA, the CDR3 is TGTGCCAGTAGTATCTCGACAGGGGTGAATGAAAAACTGTTTTTT. Residues: CASSISTGVNEKLFF.

This rearrangement joins TRBV6-5 to TRBJ1-4, with D possibly matching TRBD1 (6 bases). The V end was cut by 7 bases, the J end by 8 bases, with 17 bases between. The CDR3 has 14 amino acids. The germline V gene has CDR1 MNHEY and CDR2 SVGAGI. The CDR3 region has the DNA TGTGCCAGCAACGCCCGGGGGGCGAGAGAAAAACTGTTTTTT. Its protein is CASNARGAREKLFF.

The chain recombines TRBV24-1 with TRBJ2-3; tentative D call: TRBD1 (7 bases). The CDR3 spans 17 residues. V lost 0 bases and J 4 bases, leaving 16 bases between the germline ends. Germline-derived CDR1 and CDR2 are KGHDR and SFDVKD. CDR3 in amino acids: CATSDLHVEGAADTQYF. The CDR3, as DNA: TGTGCCACCAGTGATTTGCACGTGGAGGGGGCTGCAGATACGCAGTATTTT.

This clone was counted a few times. This chain joins TRBV10-3 and TRBJ1-1; D is uncertain. Between the trimmed V and J ends, which lost 2 bases and 0 bases, there was a span of 4 bases. The germline V gene has CDR1 ENHRY and CDR2 SYGVKD. This CDR3 has 13 amino acids. The DNA of the CDR3 is TGTGCCATCAGTGAGCAGTTGAACACTGAAGCTTTCTTT. Translated: CAISEQLNTEAFF.

The chain uses TRBV19 and TRBJ1-2; 7 bases match TRBD1. CDR1 and CDR2 (germline): LNHDA, SQIVND (reference sequence). This CDR3 is built from 14 residues. The V and J ends lost 0 bases and 2 bases, in that order; junction bases with no gene match: 0. Written as DNA, the CDR3 is TGTGCCAGTAGTATAGAGACAGGGAACTATGGCTACACCTTC. This translates into CASSIETGNYGYTF.

The rearrangement joins TRBV2 to TRBJ2-4; no firm D call. There are 14 residues in the CDR3. Per germline, CDR1 SNHLY and CDR2 FYNNEI. V gave up 4 bases and J gave up 0 bases, with 7 bases separating them. The CDR3 DNA follows: TGTGCCAGCAGTGCCTATAAAGCCAAAAACATTCAGTACTTC. Protein sequence: CASSAYKAKNIQYF.

Regarding this clone: The same CDR3 can be traced to other DNA sequences in this sample. This chain uses TRBV15 with TRBJ2-7; possibly TRBD1 for D (6 bases). The CDR3 is 13 residues long. The V end lost 0 bases, the J end lost 4 bases, and 7 bases lay between the germline ends. Germline CDR1 is LNHNV and CDR2 is YYDKDF (reference sequence). CDR3 nucleotides: TGTGCCACCAGCAGAGAACAGGGATACGAGCAGTACTTC. This encodes CATSREQGYEQYF.